Each of the 30 T cell receptor beta chains below was sequenced from the same sample in a study of Ad26.COV2.S vaccination and SARS-CoV-2 variants. Generated by immunoSEQ multiplex PCR, the TCRdb table keeps only in-frame clones and is missing some. This table holds under 550,000 clones, roughly 90% found once. Treatment given: around 19 received Ad26.COV2.S at low or high dose, single or two shots; 5 received placebo; per-sample allocation not given. It was on day 63 after the first vaccine or placebo injection that samples were taken. This sample comprised peripheral blood, obtained in a trial of Ad26.COV2.S vaccine versus placebo. The receptors originated from a person between 18 and 65 years old who received the Ad26.COV2.S COVID-19 vaccine or a placebo.

The chain couples TRBV4-1 to TRBJ2-3; tentatively, D is TRBD2 (6 bases). Deletions cut 1 base from V and 2 bases from J, with 16 bases between. Germline V gene sequence: CDR1 MGHRA, CDR2 YSYEKL. The CDR3 is made up of 17 amino acids. CDR3 bases: TGCGCCAGCAGCCAAGGGGGCCAGCGGGTATTCACAGATACGCAGTATTTT. It specifies CASSQGGQRVFTDTQYF.

The genes are TRBV4-1 and TRBJ2-3; 12 bases agree with TRBD2. This CDR3 comprises 17 residues. V shed 2 bases and J 1 base; nucleotides not matched to a gene: 4. Germline loops: CDR1 MGHRA, CDR2 YSYEKL. The CDR3 DNA sequence: TGCGCCAGCAGCCAATCTAGCGGGGGGGCTGGCACAGATACGCAGTATTTT. Translating gives CASSQSSGGAGTDTQYF.

V usage is TRBV5-1 and J usage is TRBJ1-1; 9 bases are shared with TRBD1. With 2 bases clipped from V and 3 bases from J, the junction kept 8 bases outside the gene matches. Germline loops: CDR1 SGHRS, CDR2 YFSETQ. The CDR3 covers 16 residues. CDR3: CASSLAGTGSDTEAFF. CDR3 nucleotide sequence: TGCGCCAGCAGCTTAGCCGGGACAGGGTCGGACACTGAAGCTTTCTTT.

This sequence joins TRBV4-2 and TRBJ2-7, with TRBD2 matching 12 bases. CDR1 is LGHNA and CDR2 is YNFKEQ in the germline V gene. After removal of 1 base from V and 2 bases from J, the junction contained 0 bases not matched to a gene. This CDR3 spans 15 amino acids. DNA for the CDR3: TGTGCCAGCAGCCAAGCTAGCGGGGGGGCCTACGAGCAGTACTTC. It specifies CASSQASGGAYEQYF.

The chain is built from TRBV30 and TRBJ1-2, with a weak D call TRBD1 (6 bases). V was cut by 0 bases and J by 6 bases, with 14 bases left in between. Germline CDR1 and CDR2: GTSNPN and SVGIG (reference sequence). The CDR3 is 14 residues long. The DNA of the CDR3 is TGTGCCTGGAGTGTACAGGGCCTACGACATGGCTACACCTTC. Amino acid sequence: CAWSVQGLRHGYTF. Filled out from reference TRBV30 and TRBJ1-2, the complete variable domain reads SQTIHQWPATLVQPVGSPLSLECTVEGTSNPNLYWYRQAAGRGLQLLFYSVGIGQISSEVPQNLSASRPQDRQFILSSKKLLLSDSGFYLCAWSVQGLRHGYTFGSGTRLTVV.

The genes are TRBV2 and TRBJ2-7; D call uncertain. V lost 5 bases to trimming and J lost 1 base, with 3 bases between them. CDR1 SNHLY and CDR2 FYNNEI come from the germline V gene. There are 11 residues in the CDR3. CDR3 bases: TGTGCCAGCAGTCCTTCCTACGAGCAGTACTTC. Residues: CASSPSYEQYF.

The chain couples TRBV13 to TRBJ2-3; 8 nucleotides agree with TRBD1. V dropped 2 bases and J dropped 3; count of bases not matched to a gene: 7. This CDR3 region has 16 residues. The V gene's germline CDR1 is PRHDT and CDR2 FYEKMQ (reference sequence). CDR3 sequence reads: CASSLRGRTGTDTQYF. The CDR3 DNA follows: TGTGCCAGCAGCTTAAGAGGTAGGACAGGGACAGATACGCAGTATTTT.

The genes are TRBV3-1 (or the pseudogene TRBV3-2) and TRBJ2-2; 7 bases are shared with TRBD1. There are 16 residues in the CDR3. V shed 3 bases, J shed 3 bases, and the junction held 7 bases outside the gene matches. CDR1 is LGHDT, CDR2 YNNKEL, per germline (reference sequence). Written as DNA, the CDR3 is TGTGCCAGCAGCCAGAGGGGGCAAGGTGACACCGGGGAGCTGTTTTTT. This gives the protein CASSQRGQGDTGELFF.

The gene calls are TRBV21-1 and TRBJ1-5. TRBV21-1 is reported as a pseudogene. The CDR3 covers 16 residues. CDR3 sequence (DNA): TGTGCCAGCAGCAAAGTCGGGGGGAATAGCAATCAGCCCCAGCATTTT. Translation: CASSKVGGNSNQPQHF.

This clone was picked up a small number of times. The DNA of the CDR3 is TGTGCCAGCAGCAAGGAGGGCCAAACTTATAATTCACCCCTCCACTTT. As protein: CASSKEGQTYNSPLHF. This chain joins TRBV5-4 and TRBJ1-6; D is unclear. The CDR3 loop spans 16 amino acids. Per the germline V gene, CDR1 is SGHNT and CDR2 is YYREEE (reference sequence). Trimming shortened V by 4 bases and J by 4 bases, and 15 bases separated the two germline ends.

This rearrangement joins TRBV6-6 to TRBJ2-2; D might be TRBD2 (5 bases). From germline, CDR1 is MNHNY and CDR2 SVGAGI (reference sequence). CDR3 length: 15 amino acids. Trimming pared 5 bases from V and 3 bases from J, leaving 13 bases between. The CDR3 loop is CASSRTREYTGELFF. The CDR3, as DNA: TGTGCCAGCAGTCGGACCCGGGAATACACCGGGGAGCTGTTTTTT.

This rearrangement joins TRBV7-9 to TRBJ2-7; D gene ambiguous. Germline assignment: CDR1 SEHNR and CDR2 FQNEAQ (reference sequence). V gave up 1 base and J gave up 2 bases, with 9 bases separating them. The CDR3 totals 14 residues. The CDR3 loop reads CASSLVQTTYEQYF. DNA for the CDR3: TGTGCCAGCAGCTTAGTCCAGACCACCTACGAGCAGTACTTC.

Comments on this clone: Other nucleotide sequences from this sample produce the same CDR3. The chain carries TRBV29-1 and TRBJ2-1; D remains ambiguous. The CDR3 spans 11 residues. V dropped 4 bases and J dropped 3 bases, with 4 bases sitting between them. Germline lookup yields CDR1 SQVTM and CDR2 ANQGSEA. This chain's CDR3 is CSVVGYNEQFF. The DNA for the CDR3 is TGCAGCGTTGTTGGCTACAATGAGCAGTTCTTC.

The J gene is TRBJ1-6, the V gene TRBV12-3 or TRBV12-4, with unresolved D. The CDR3 length is 13 residues. Trimming took 8 bases from V and 12 from J, leaving 17 bases between them. The CDR3 reads CASLEAGKRPLHF. As DNA, the CDR3 is TGTGCCAGCCTCGAGGCGGGGAAGAGACCCCTCCACTTT.

The chain couples TRBV20-1 to TRBJ1-6; D call uncertain. V lost 3 bases and J lost 0, with 3 bases in between. In germline, CDR1 is DFQATT, CDR2 SNEGSKA (reference sequence). CDR3 length equals 13 residues. CDR3 loop: CSASFSYNSPLHF. Written as DNA, the CDR3 is TGCAGTGCTAGTTTCTCCTATAATTCACCCCTCCACTTT.

The rearrangement joins TRBV11-2 to TRBJ2-7; either TRBD1 or TRBD2 may fit D (5 bases each). V was pared by 5 bases and J by 2 bases, with 10 bases between. The CDR3 has 13 residues. CDR1 and CDR2 (germline): SGHAT, FQNNGV. The CDR3 sequence is CASSLGRTYEQYF. The CDR3 DNA reads TGTGCCAGCAGCCTGGGACGTACCTACGAGCAGTACTTC.

This chain joins TRBV7-6 and TRBJ2-7; unclear D gene. Germline V lookup: CDR1 SGHVS, CDR2 FNYEAQ. The CDR3 length is 13 residues. V lost 2 bases and J 2 bases, leaving 7 bases between the germline ends. In nucleotides, the CDR3 is TGTGCCAGCAGCTTAAACACTGCCTACGAGCAGTACTTC. It is translated as CASSLNTAYEQYF.

The CDR3 here is CASSQESTSTDTQYF. The CDR3 DNA sequence: TGTGCCAGCAGCCAAGAGTCAACTAGCACAGATACGCAGTATTTT. V usage is TRBV16 and J usage is TRBJ2-3, with D hard to call. V was cut by 2 bases and J by 0 bases, with 9 bases left in between. This CDR3 spans 15 amino acids. The germline CDR1 and CDR2 sequences are KGHSY and FQNENV.

This clone was observed once. CDR3 sequence: CASSRDGQGAGANVLTF. For the CDR3, the DNA is TGCGCCAGCAGCCGAGACGGACAGGGGGCTGGGGCCAACGTCCTGACTTTC. This rearrangement joins TRBV5-1 to TRBJ2-6, with 10 nucleotides matching TRBD1. This CDR3 is 17 amino acids long. Germline CDR1 is SGHRS and CDR2 is YFSETQ. Germline trimming cut 4 bases from V and 2 bases from J; bases unmatched to any gene: 6. Together with reference TRBV5-1 and TRBJ2-6, the CDR3 gives the full variable domain: KAGVTQTPRYLIKTRGQQVTLSCSPISGHRSVSWYQQTPGQGLQFLFEYFSETQRNKGNFPGRFSGRQFSNSRSEMNVSTLELGDSALYLCASSRDGQGAGANVLTFGAGSRLTVL.

In DNA, the CDR3 is TGTGCCAGCAGTTTATCGGGGGTTCTTTCACCCCTCCACTTT. It translates to CASSLSGVLSPLHF. V usage is TRBV28 and J usage is TRBJ1-6; a weak D match, TRBD1 (5 bases). The CDR3 spans 14 residues. V lost 1 base and J lost 9, with 10 bases in between. Germline V lookup: CDR1 MDHEN, CDR2 SYDVKM.

The gene calls are TRBV5-1 and TRBJ2-4, with D maybe TRBD1 (6 bases). There are 16 residues in the CDR3. Trimming pared 5 bases from V and 9 bases from J, leaving 24 bases between. Germline-derived CDR1 and CDR2 are SGHRS and YFSETQ. Written as DNA, the CDR3 is TGCGCCAGCAGGCCGATTTCCGGGACATCGAGGGGCATTCAGTACTTC. Translated, it gives CASRPISGTSRGIQYF.

V is TRBV9 and J is TRBJ2-2, with D perhaps TRBD2 (7 bases). CDR1 and CDR2 from the germline V gene are SGDLS and YYNGEE. This CDR3 spans 16 amino acids. Trimming removed 4 bases at V and 4 bases at J, with 17 bases between. The CDR3, as DNA: TGTGCCAGCAGCCCTGGAGGGGGGGGTAGCACCGGGGAGCTGTTTTTT. Protein product: CASSPGGGGSTGELFF. Variable domain in full (rest from reference TRBV9 and TRBJ2-2): DSGVTQTPKHLITATGQRVTLRCSPRSGDLSVYWYQQSLDQGLQFLIQYYNGEERAKGNILERFSAQQFPDLHSELNLSSLELGDSALYFCASSPGGGGSTGELFFGEGSRLTVL.

The chain joins TRBV5-4 to TRBJ2-1; D possibly corresponds to TRBD2 (7 bases). CDR3 size: 15 residues. The V gene lost 9 bases and the J gene lost 7 bases, with 23 bases spanning the gap. CDR1 and CDR2 from the germline V gene are SGHNT and YYREEE (reference sequence). CDR3 sequence: CAIHYTRGPWNEQFF. The CDR3 DNA is TGTGCCATCCATTATACGCGGGGGCCCTGGAATGAGCAGTTCTTC.

This chain joins TRBV9 and TRBJ2-2; 9 bases line up with TRBD2. The V and J ends lost 3 bases and 6 bases, in that order; junction bases with no gene match: 3. Germline CDR1 SGDLS, CDR2 YYNGEE. The CDR3 length is 14 residues. CDR3 nucleotides: TGTGCCAGCAGCGCGGGACTAGCTCCCGGGGAGCTGTTTTTT. This codes for CASSAGLAPGELFF.

The gene calls are TRBV5-4 and TRBJ2-6; possibly TRBD2 for D (5 bases). Germline V CDR1 and CDR2: SGHNT, YYREEE (reference sequence). This CDR3 contains 16 residues. Trimming stripped 0 bases from V and 5 bases from J, with 12 bases between. The CDR3 DNA is TGTGCCAGCAGCTTGGTCGGGATTCCTCGGGCCAACGTCCTGACTTTC. It yields the protein CASSLVGIPRANVLTF.

The chain couples TRBV30 to TRBJ2-5; TRBD2 might be the D (7 bases). V shed 3 bases and J shed 1 base, with 9 bases lying between them. Germline values: CDR1 GTSNPN, CDR2 SVGIG (reference sequence). The CDR3 runs 13 residues. The CDR3 DNA sequence: TGTGCCTGGAGGGCGGGGGCCCAAGAGACCCAGTACTTC. Translated: CAWRAGAQETQYF.

The chain couples TRBV6-6 to TRBJ1-1; 7 bases align to TRBD1. In germline, CDR1 is MNHNY, CDR2 SVGAGI (reference sequence). The length of the CDR3 is 14 residues. The ends lost 2 bases at V and 10 bases at J; junction bases unmatched: 10. In DNA form, the CDR3 reads TGTGCCAGCAGTTACCGACAGGGAAAGGTAGGAGCTTTCTTT. Residues: CASSYRQGKVGAFF.

The rearrangement joins TRBV5-6 to TRBJ1-2; 7 bases match TRBD1. CDR3 length: 17 amino acids. Germline loops: CDR1 SGHDT, CDR2 YYEEEE. V lost 1 base, J lost 4 bases, and 13 bases stayed unmatched. DNA for the CDR3: TGTGCCAGCAGCTTGTACCAGGGGGTGGGGATCGGCTATGGCTACACCTTC. Translating gives CASSLYQGVGIGYGYTF.

DNA of the CDR3: TGTGCCTGGAGGGACAGGGCCGCAGGGCCCCAGCATTTT. Encoded protein: CAWRDRAAGPQHF. The V and J genes are TRBV30 and TRBJ1-5, with TRBD1 matching 8 bases. The J segment lost 9 bases and the V segment lost 3 bases, leaving 7 bases of the junction unmatched. This CDR3 comprises 13 residues. Germline values: CDR1 GTSNPN, CDR2 SVGIG (reference sequence). Using reference TRBV30 and TRBJ1-5 for the parts outside the CDR3, the full variable domain is SQTIHQWPATLVQPVGSPLSLECTVEGTSNPNLYWYRQAAGRGLQLLFYSVGIGQISSEVPQNLSASRPQDRQFILSSKKLLLSDSGFYLCAWRDRAAGPQHFGDGTRLSIL.

The chain couples TRBV27 to TRBJ2-3; 7 nucleotides line up with TRBD2. The CDR3 covers 14 residues. The junction had 5 bases not matched to a gene; V was cut back by 7 bases and J by 1 base. Germline V lookup: CDR1 MNHEY, CDR2 SMNVEV (reference sequence). The CDR3 DNA follows: TGTGCCAGCACCTACAGCGGGGGCACAGATACGCAGTATTTT. Protein product: CASTYSGGTDTQYF.